The next 31 T cell receptor beta chains were all read from a single sample in a study of T-cell memory formation after mild COVID-19 (dated by TCRdb to the early 2020s). The library relied on 5' RACE. Reads for this sample came from an Illumina NovaSeq 6000. The raw public data were reprocessed by TCRdb itself: fastp quality trimming at Q25, MiXCR clonotype calling, in-frame beta chains only. Each entry is one CDR3 protein sequence, shown with its most common DNA and genes. A total of fewer than 650,000 distinct CDR3 sequences appear in this sample, about 20% of them only once. The ten largest make up roughly 8.1% of the sample. Sequencing was done on a sample of PBMCs or a T cell subset sorted from them (not recorded which). These receptors all come from an adult woman who had mild COVID-19 (a few samples of this study predate the infection). The sample titles of this study are shuffled in the database, so cell type and time point are left out; the donor was told from shared clones.

The V and J genes are TRBV5-1 and TRBJ1-2, with TRBD1 matching 10 bases. CDR1 and CDR2 from the germline V gene are SGHRS and YFSETQ. The CDR3 loop spans 14 amino acids. V shed 0 bases and J 6 bases; nucleotides not matched to a gene: 2. CDR3 protein: CASSLDGQGDGYTF. The CDR3 nucleotides read TGCGCCAGCAGCTTGGACGGACAGGGGGATGGCTACACCTTC.

This chain joins TRBV18 and TRBJ2-1; 8 bases map to TRBD1. This CDR3 region has 17 residues. Germline V gene lookup returns CDR1 KGHSH and CDR2 LQKENI. V lost 2 bases to trimming and J lost 7 bases; unmatched junction nucleotides: 13. The CDR3 bases are TGTGCCAGCTCACCAAGTCGAAGGACAGGGTCTGCAAATGAGCAGTTCTTC. Its protein product is CASSPSRRTGSANEQFF.

A few counts support this clonotype. Mismatch with germline at one junction end may stem from a read error. This sequence joins TRBV6-2 or TRBV6-3 and TRBJ1-1; D gene ambiguous. Germline V gene data show CDR1 as MNHEY and CDR2 as SVGEGT. The CDR3 totals 10 residues. CDR3 protein: CASSKQFRTF. Here the CDR3 DNA reads TGTGCCAGCAGTAAACAGTTCCGCACCTTT.

This clonotype has just a few counts. The chain is built from TRBV7-6 and TRBJ2-5; D may be TRBD2 (6 bases). The CDR3 consists of 15 residues. Trimming removed 2 bases from V and 5 bases from J, with 15 bases in between. Per the germline V gene, CDR1 is SGHVS and CDR2 is FNYEAQ. The chain's CDR3 is CASSLSGGRTETQYF. In DNA, the CDR3 is TGTGCCAGCAGCTTATCCGGAGGGAGGACGGAGACCCAGTACTTC.

The chain is built from TRBV12-3 or TRBV12-4 and TRBJ2-5; tentative D call: TRBD2 (5 bases). Trimming took 5 bases from V and 4 from J, leaving 11 bases between them. This CDR3 is built from 13 residues. The CDR3, as DNA: TGTGCCAGCAGTAGTGTAGGAGGAGAGACCCAGTACTTC. It specifies CASSSVGGETQYF.

This clonotype was observed a few times. The rearrangement uses TRBV2 and TRBJ2-5; 9 nucleotides agree with TRBD1. Unmatched junction bases numbered 4, after V lost 0 bases and J lost 5 bases. The CDR3 sequence is 15 residues long. Germline CDR1 SNHLY, CDR2 FYNNEI. In nucleotides, the CDR3 is TGTGCCAGCAGTGAAGCCCTCGGACAGGGGGAGACCCAGTACTTC. This encodes CASSEALGQGETQYF.

The chain uses TRBV29-1 and TRBJ2-5; 10 bases map to TRBD1. There are 14 residues in the CDR3. V was pared by 7 bases and J by 6 bases, with 11 bases of the junction left unmatched. Per the germline V gene, CDR1 is SQVTM and CDR2 is ANQGSEA. CDR3 nucleotide sequence: TGCAGCGCGGTGGGACAGGGGAGGACGAAGACCCAGTACTTC. The encoded protein is CSAVGQGRTKTQYF. The variable domain in full, completed from reference TRBV29-1 and TRBJ2-5, reads SAVISQKPSRDICQRGTSLTIQCQVDSQVTMMFWYRQQPGQSLTLIATANQGSEATYESGFVIDKFPISRPNLTFSTLTVSNMSPEDSSIYLCSAVGQGRTKTQYFGPGTRLLVL.

The chain carries TRBV24-1 and TRBJ2-2, with D perhaps matching TRBD1 (5 bases). CDR1 and CDR2 (germline): KGHDR, SFDVKD. With 6 bases removed from V and 0 bases from J, the gap between germline ends came to 7 bases. The CDR3 has 14 residues. The CDR3 bases are TGTGCCACCAGTCCAGGGCCGAACACCGGGGAGCTGTTTTTT. Translated: CATSPGPNTGELFF.

This clonotype has a handful of counts. The chain has TRBV2 and TRBJ2-2; 7 nucleotides agree with TRBD2. The CDR3 covers 14 residues. V was clipped by 7 bases and J by 5 bases; unmatched bases: 7. Germline V gene sequence: CDR1 SNHLY, CDR2 FYNNEI. The CDR3 here is CASTAGVKTGELFF. CDR3 sequence (DNA): TGTGCCAGCACGGCGGGAGTGAAAACCGGGGAGCTGTTTTTT.

This clonotype was seen once. One end of the junction fails to match germline, which may point to a read error. The chain links TRBV4-3 to TRBJ2-7; D uncertain. Germline V gene data show CDR1 as LGHNA and CDR2 as YSLEER. The CDR3 runs 15 residues. The CDR3 DNA reads as TGCGTCAGCAGCCAAGATCACTCCCTCACCTACGAGCAGTACTTC. It specifies CVSSQDHSLTYEQYF.

This chain uses TRBV24-1 with TRBJ2-1, with D possibly called TRBD1 or TRBD2 (5 bases each). There are 14 residues in the CDR3. Trimming cost V 9 bases and J 0 bases, with 11 bases left between them. CDR1 and CDR2 from the germline V gene are KGHDR and SFDVKD. CDR3 DNA sequence: TGTGCCACCTCGGGACCAAGCTCCTACAATGAGCAGTTCTTC. Translated: CATSGPSSYNEQFF.

This clonotype was counted between two and nine times. The rearrangement uses TRBV5-6 and TRBJ2-1; D is ambiguous. V was cut by 4 bases and J by 7 bases, with 12 bases left in between. Germline V lookup: CDR1 SGHDT, CDR2 YYEEEE. This CDR3 has 13 amino acids. The CDR3, as DNA: TGTGCCAGCAGCGCCTCGACGGAGAATGAGCAGTTCTTC. Translated, it gives CASSASTENEQFF. The full variable domain, completed using reference TRBV5-6 and TRBJ2-1, is DAGVTQSPTHLIKTRGQQVTLRCSPKSGHDTVSWYQQALGQGPQFIFQYYEEEERQRGNFPDRFSGHQFPNYSSELNVNALLLGDSALYLCASSASTENEQFFGPGTRLTVL.

The V and J genes are TRBV7-2 and TRBJ1-4, with 7 nucleotides matching TRBD1. In germline, CDR1 is SGHTA, CDR2 FQGNSA. The length of the CDR3 is 16 residues. V was clipped by 0 bases and J by 4 bases; unmatched bases: 5. CDR3 nucleotides: TGTGCCAGCAGCTTAGCGACAGGGCTCTTTAATGAAAAACTGTTTTTT. This encodes CASSLATGLFNEKLFF.

V usage is TRBV4-2 and J usage is TRBJ1-4; possible D gene TRBD1, 5 bases. The germline V gene has CDR1 LGHNA and CDR2 YNFKEQ. Trimming cost V 0 bases and J 7 bases, with 12 bases left between them. The CDR3 sequence is 15 residues long. As DNA, the CDR3 is TGTGCCAGCAGCCAAGATGAAGGGGCGATTGAAAAACTGTTTTTT. Its protein is CASSQDEGAIEKLFF.

This clonotype has more than one count but fewer than ten. V usage is TRBV9 and J usage is TRBJ1-5; no clear D. The length of the CDR3 is 13 residues. The V gene's germline CDR1 is SGDLS and CDR2 YYNGEE. Trimming pared 0 bases from V and 4 bases from J, leaving 5 bases between. The CDR3 sequence: CASSVAGNQPQHF. CDR3 in DNA: TGTGCCAGCAGCGTAGCCGGGAATCAGCCCCAGCATTTT.

This clonotype showed up just a few times. The chain carries TRBV7-9 and TRBJ2-5; D call uncertain. V lost 3 bases and J 1 base, leaving 6 bases between the germline ends. Germline lookup yields CDR1 SEHNR and CDR2 FQNEAQ (reference sequence). The CDR3 has 13 amino acids. The CDR3 nucleotides read TGTGCCAGCAGCTTGTCCTTCCAAGAGACCCAGTACTTC. It encodes CASSLSFQETQYF.

The genes are TRBV11-3 and TRBJ2-1; TRBD2 matches at 10 bases. The germline V gene has CDR1 SGHNT and CDR2 YENEEA. V shed 5 bases, J shed 3 bases, and the junction held 4 bases outside the gene matches. This CDR3 contains 15 residues. DNA of the CDR3: TGTGCCAGCAGCCGAAGCGGGAGGGGCTACAATGAGCAGTTCTTC. The encoded protein is CASSRSGRGYNEQFF.

This clonotype was picked up a small number of times. The gene calls are TRBV7-6 and TRBJ2-1; 12 positions match TRBD2. The CDR3 runs to 18 residues. Per germline, CDR1 SGHVS and CDR2 FNYEAQ. Losses at the gene ends were 4 bases for V and 1 base for J; bases not matched to a gene: 8. CDR3 in DNA: TGTGCCAGCAGCTATGGACTAGCGGGGAGAGGGTCCTACAATGAGCAGTTCTTC. Its protein is CASSYGLAGRGSYNEQFF.

In this sample, this clonotype turned up a few times. The chain uses TRBV29-1 and TRBJ2-7; the D is unclear. Germline values: CDR1 SQVTM, CDR2 ANQGSEA. Trimming took 5 bases from V and 4 from J, leaving 12 bases between them. CDR3 size: 12 residues. In DNA, the CDR3 is TGCAGCGTTTTGGACCCCGAATACGAGCAGTACTTC. Translated: CSVLDPEYEQYF.

This clonotype has at least ten counts. The V call is TRBV12-3 or TRBV12-4, the J call TRBJ2-1, with D possibly being TRBD1 or TRBD2 (5 bases each). The V end lost 5 bases, the J end lost 1 base, and 12 bases lay between the germline ends. This CDR3 is built from 15 residues. CDR3 bases: TGTGCCAGCAGTCTTACTAGGGGTTCCTACAATGAGCAGTTCTTC. Translated: CASSLTRGSYNEQFF.

The V and J genes are TRBV13 and TRBJ2-7; TRBD1 agrees at 7 bases. V shed 5 bases and J 0 bases; nucleotides not matched to a gene: 10. CDR1 PRHDT and CDR2 FYEKMQ come from the germline V gene (reference sequence). The CDR3 length is 16 residues. The CDR3 nucleotides are TGTGCCAGCAGCCCAAGTACAGGGGCACACTCCTACGAGCAGTACTTC. Residues: CASSPSTGAHSYEQYF.

This rearrangement joins TRBV29-1 to TRBJ1-5, with TRBD1 matching over 9 bases. This CDR3 is 14 amino acids long. Germline V gene sequence: CDR1 SQVTM, CDR2 ANQGSEA. V shed 5 bases and J 2 bases; nucleotides not matched to a gene: 4. Written as DNA, the CDR3 is TGCAGCGTTTTACAGGGGGCAGGCAATCAGCCCCAGCATTTT. It encodes CSVLQGAGNQPQHF. Using reference TRBV29-1 and TRBJ1-5 for the parts outside the CDR3, the full variable domain is SAVISQKPSRDICQRGTSLTIQCQVDSQVTMMFWYRQQPGQSLTLIATANQGSEATYESGFVIDKFPISRPNLTFSTLTVSNMSPEDSSIYLCSVLQGAGNQPQHFGDGTRLSIL.

This clonotype was seen a few times. The genes are TRBV21-1 and TRBJ1-1; the table's D gene call, TRBD1, was not cross checked with the DNA. TRBV21-1 is designated a pseudogene. The CDR3 covers 10 residues. The CDR3 protein is CASPPTEAFF. In nucleotides, the CDR3 is TGTGCCAGCCCCCCCACTGAAGCTTTCTTT.

This clonotype is a singleton in its sample. The chain couples TRBV18 to TRBJ2-5, with D unclear. The CDR3 runs to 14 residues. Germline CDR1 and CDR2: KGHSH and LQKENI. Trimming took 6 bases from V and 1 from J, leaving 12 bases between them. CDR3 loop: CASSPAVLQETQYF. The CDR3 region has the DNA TGTGCCAGCTCCCCTGCCGTGCTCCAAGAGACCCAGTACTTC.

The V call is TRBV30, the J call TRBJ2-1, with D perhaps given as TRBD1 or TRBD2 (6 bases each). The CDR3 runs 15 residues. Trimming removed 4 bases from V and 2 bases from J, with 15 bases in between. Per germline, CDR1 GTSNPN and CDR2 SVGIG (reference sequence). CDR3 protein: CAWTSVGGTYNEQFF. CDR3 nucleotide sequence: TGTGCCTGGACGTCGGTCGGGGGCACCTACAATGAGCAGTTCTTC.

V gene TRBV7-6 combines with J gene TRBJ2-1; 14 bases fit TRBD2. J was trimmed by 4 bases and V by 4 bases; bases with no gene match: 6. The CDR3 spans 17 residues. The germline V gene encodes CDR1 SGHVS and CDR2 FNYEAQ. The CDR3 sequence is CASSSRTSGGRYNEQFF. Here the CDR3 DNA reads TGTGCCAGCAGCTCGCGGACTAGCGGGGGGCGATACAATGAGCAGTTCTTC.

DNA of the CDR3: TGTGCCAGCAGCCAAGCCCAGGGCGCCGCTAACTATGGCTACACCTTC. It is translated as CASSQAQGAANYGYTF. The V and J genes are TRBV3-1 and TRBJ1-2, with D perhaps TRBD1 (5 bases). Germline lookup yields CDR1 LGHDT and CDR2 YNNKEL (reference sequence). The CDR3 spans 16 residues. V was cut by 1 base and J by 0 bases, with 12 bases left in between.

This chain connects TRBV7-8 to TRBJ1-5; D is uncertain. Trimming pared 7 bases from V and 4 bases from J, leaving 17 bases between. CDR1 is SGHVS, CDR2 FQNEAQ, per germline. The CDR3 loop spans 15 amino acids. The DNA of the CDR3 is TGTGCCAGCACCAAGGACGGTGGGTTGAATCAGCCCCAGCATTTT. Translated: CASTKDGGLNQPQHF.

The V gene is TRBV19, the J gene TRBJ1-5, with TRBD1 matching over 10 bases. Trimming took 3 bases from V and 3 from J; bases not matched to a gene: 2. This CDR3 region has 15 residues. Germline lookup yields CDR1 LNHDA and CDR2 SQIVND (reference sequence). The CDR3 sequence is CASSMTGGYNQPQHF. The CDR3 bases are TGTGCCAGTAGTATGACAGGGGGCTACAATCAGCCCCAGCATTTT. The whole variable domain, remainder taken from reference TRBV19 and TRBJ1-5, is DGGITQSPKYLFRKEGQNVTLSCEQNLNHDAMYWYRQDPGQGLRLIYYSQIVNDFQKGDIAEGYSVSREKKESFPLTVTSAQKNPTAFYLCASSMTGGYNQPQHFGDGTRLSIL.

This clonotype was seen only a few times. This rearrangement joins TRBV11-1 to TRBJ2-1, with 14 bases fitting TRBD2. Germline V gene lookup returns CDR1 SGHAT and CDR2 FQDESV (reference sequence). Losses at the gene ends were 2 bases for V and 7 bases for J; bases not matched to a gene: 7. The CDR3 runs to 17 residues. The CDR3 DNA reads TGTGCCAGCAGCTTAAGGTCGGGACTAGCGGGGGTGAATGAGCAGTTCTTC. Amino acids: CASSLRSGLAGVNEQFF.

The V call is TRBV7-8, the J call TRBJ2-2, with D perhaps matching TRBD1 (5 bases). There are 16 residues in the CDR3. Germline V gene data show CDR1 as SGHVS and CDR2 as FQNEAQ. V was shortened by 2 bases and J by 0 bases, with 10 bases between the two germline ends. The CDR3 DNA sequence: TGTGCCAGCAGCTTACGACAGTTCGCGAACACCGGGGAGCTGTTTTTT. As protein: CASSLRQFANTGELFF.